This record concerns one T cell receptor (beta chain) sequence. This CDR3 is 12 amino acids long. V was shortened by 3 bases and J by 6 bases, with 4 bases between the two germline ends. Germline values: CDR1 SGDLS, CDR2 YYNGEE. Seattle cases were enrolled at active infection and followed longitudinally. The entry originates in a study of blood T cell repertoires in COVID-19. Across the whole study: Collection of acute and convalescent COVID-19 samples took place in the United States, Italy and Spain. T cells, B-cell-depleted T cells, or PBMCs supplied cDNA or gDNA.

Authors' analysis steps: Counts of nucleated cells, estimated from reference gene primer amplification, were obtained. Repertoires were generated with immunoSEQ multiplex PCR, while TCRdb's copy carries only in-frame clones and drops some. The DNA gave D and trimming, while V, J and clone size come from that table. The data contain 150,000 or so clones, about 80% of them singletons. This clonotype was sampled from a woman in her thirties or forties with COVID-19, enrolled during active disease. The chain joins TRBV9 to TRBJ1-6; no clear D. The sequenced material came from peripheral blood. The CDR3 DNA follows: TGTGCCAGCAGCGCTACTAATTCACCCCTCCACTTT. This sequence encodes CASSATNSPLHF. The full variable domain, its missing parts supplied by reference TRBV9 and TRBJ1-6, is DSGVTQTPKHLITATGQRVTLRCSPRSGDLSVYWYQQSLDQGLQFLIQYYNGEERAKGNILERFSAQQFPDLHSELNLSSLELGDSALYFCASSATNSPLHFGNGTRLTVT.